This T cell receptor beta chain was sequenced in a study of radiotherapy plus CTLA-4 blockade in lung cancer (dated by TCRdb to about 2018). Broadly, across the study: Objective responses were observed in 15% to 20% of enrolled patients, and disease control was achieved in around 28%. The paper's findings and limits, for the study overall: The strongest predictors of response were reported to be early dynamic shifts in blood T cell clones along with a rise in serum interferon-beta following radiation. After treatment with radiotherapy and ipilimumab, TCR clones that originated in tumors expanded in peripheral blood.

As to this clone: The antigen this receptor binds is unknown. No base quality information exists; no much larger clone differs at one position.

The receptor library was made with the immunoSEQ multiplex PCR assay. As stored in TCRdb, this immuneACCESS dataset retains in-frame rearrangements with V and J assigned. A fraction of the clones does not appear; measured against another copy, unresolved V genes explain less than half of the discrepancy, and the remainder lacks a known reason. In all, the sample holds some 25,000 clones, and over 55% of those were seen once. Of the sample, approximately 3% falls within the top ten clones. Focal radiation therapy combined with CTLA-4 blockade (ipilimumab) was tested in patients with chemo-refractory metastatic non-small-cell lung cancer. The source was peripheral blood, collected from a patient treated with radiotherapy plus ipilimumab. The sequence derives from a human donor with non-small cell lung cancer whose response to radiotherapy plus ipilimumab could not be evaluated.

This receptor carries the CDR3 CASSPAGGNQPQHF. The DNA sequence is TGCGCCAGCAGCCCGGCAGGGGGCAATCAGCCCCAGCATTTT. The chain couples TRBV5-1 to TRBJ1-5; TRBD1 could be the D gene, as 6 bases match. From the cysteine up to the phenylalanine, the CDR3 has a length of 14 residues. The kept DNA is CDR3 alone, 42 bases in frame from the first base. The junction shows trimming of 4 bases on V and 2 bases on J, plus 10 bases between the germline ends. Reading the germline V gene gives CDR1 SGHRS and CDR2 YFSETQ.